The 30 T cell receptor beta chains in this list originate from one sample, sequenced in a study of cytomegalovirus exposure and HLA in healthy donors. The PCR was carried out with 60 Vbeta primers and 13 Jbeta primers. Method: immunoSEQ multiplex PCR; TCRdb's copy keeps in-frame clones and lacks some. The sample carries under 200,000 clones, roughly 75% recorded once. Sequenced: PBMCs. These receptors were taken from a woman aged 40-49 years in good health and CMV-seropositive.

This clone was seen a handful of times. This chain uses TRBV30 with TRBJ2-5; 7 nucleotides line up with TRBD2. The CDR3 consists of 15 residues. V trimming: 0 bases; J trimming: 2 bases; junction bases outside the gene matches: 6. Germline V gives CDR1 GTSNPN, CDR2 SVGIG (reference sequence). CDR3 nucleotide sequence: TGTGCCTGGAGTGTACCCCAGGGAGGGCAAGAGACCCAGTACTTC. It codes for CAWSVPQGGQETQYF. Full variable domain (missing parts from reference TRBV30 and TRBJ2-5): SQTIHQWPATLVQPVGSPLSLECTVEGTSNPNLYWYRQAAGRGLQLLFYSVGIGQISSEVPQNLSASRPQDRQFILSSKKLLLSDSGFYLCAWSVPQGGQETQYFGPGTRLLVL.

The CDR3 spells CASSLWDRQETQYF. The CDR3 DNA sequence: TGTGCCAGCAGCTTATGGGACAGACAAGAGACCCAGTACTTC. The chain couples TRBV7-9 to TRBJ2-5; TRBD1 matches 7 bases. J gave up 2 bases and V 2 bases, and 2 bases lay outside the gene matches. Germline CDR1 is SEHNR and CDR2 is FQNEAQ (reference sequence). This CDR3 spans 14 amino acids.

The rearrangement links TRBV28 to TRBJ2-7; no firm D call. Germline V CDR1 and CDR2: MDHEN, SYDVKM. V lost 3 bases and J lost 5, with 8 bases in between. The CDR3 is 12 amino acids. The CDR3 loop is CASSFRSHEQYF. The CDR3 DNA sequence: TGTGCCAGCAGTTTTAGATCCCACGAGCAGTACTTC.

This chain links TRBV5-6 with TRBJ1-1; 7 bases map to TRBD1. The germline gives CDR1 SGHDT, CDR2 YYEEEE. There are 16 residues in the CDR3. V was clipped by 6 bases and J by 2 bases; unmatched bases: 13. This CDR3 is CASTPRQGPVNTEAFF. CDR3 nucleotide sequence: TGTGCCAGCACCCCGCGACAGGGACCGGTTAACACTGAAGCTTTCTTT.

This clone has more than one count but fewer than ten. The chain links TRBV10-1 to TRBJ2-7; a weak D match, TRBD2 (6 bases). The CDR3 covers 13 residues. V lost 4 bases and J 7 bases, leaving 14 bases between the germline ends. Germline V CDR1 and CDR2: WNHNN, SYGVQD (reference sequence). The CDR3 reads CASSASVTREQYF. CDR3 in DNA: TGCGCCAGCAGTGCCTCAGTGACTAGGGAGCAGTACTTC.

The V and J genes are TRBV27 and TRBJ1-1; D perhaps matches TRBD1 (6 bases). CDR3 length: 15 residues. V was pared by 0 bases and J by 3 bases, with 11 bases between. From germline, CDR1 is MNHEY and CDR2 SMNVEV (reference sequence). The CDR3 DNA reads as TGTGCCAGCAGTTTATCTCGGGGGGCGGACACTGAAGCTTTCTTT. Translated, it gives CASSLSRGADTEAFF.

This sequence joins TRBV21-1 and TRBJ1-5. TRBV21-1 is a recognized pseudogene. The CDR3 is 16 residues long. The chain's CDR3 is CASSNLKRSGNQPQHF. The CDR3 DNA follows: TGTGCCAGCAGCAACCTCAAGAGGAGTGGCAATCAGCCCCAGCATTTT.

The chain joins TRBV14 to TRBJ1-1, with D perhaps matching TRBD1 (5 bases). This CDR3 region has 15 residues. Trimming left V 0 bases short and J 1 base short, with 9 bases between. Per the germline V gene, CDR1 is SGHDN and CDR2 is FVKESK. The CDR3 reads CASSQDTGENTEAFF. For the CDR3, the DNA is TGTGCCAGCAGCCAAGATACGGGGGAGAACACTGAAGCTTTCTTT.

This clone appeared a few times. Other DNA sequences in the sample encode the same CDR3. This sequence joins TRBV7-2 and TRBJ2-2; 8 nucleotides match TRBD2. The V segment lost 5 bases and the J segment 3 bases; nucleotides outside the gene matches: 5. Germline loops: CDR1 SGHTA, CDR2 FQGNSA. This CDR3 spans 15 amino acids. The CDR3 bases are TGTGCCAGCAGCCTAACTAGCGGCCACACCGGGGAGCTGTTTTTT. This translates into CASSLTSGHTGELFF.

The chain uses TRBV7-2 and TRBJ1-1; 9 nucleotides match TRBD1. V trimming: 3 bases; J trimming: 0 bases; junction bases outside the gene matches: 5. The CDR3 spans 16 residues. Per germline, CDR1 SGHTA and CDR2 FQGNSA. The CDR3 loop is CASSFRTGVMNTEAFF. DNA of the CDR3: TGTGCCAGCAGCTTCAGGACAGGGGTAATGAACACTGAAGCTTTCTTT.

The V gene is TRBV28, the J gene TRBJ2-4; maybe TRBD1 (5 bases). The CDR3 length is 17 residues. CDR1 is MDHEN, CDR2 SYDVKM, per germline. With 2 bases removed from V and 0 bases from J, the gap between germline ends came to 14 bases. The CDR3 coding sequence is TGTGCCAGCAGTTTAGCTCAGGGCCCCCTAGCCAAAAACATTCAGTACTTC. This translates into CASSLAQGPLAKNIQYF.

The J gene is TRBJ1-3, the V gene TRBV29-1; D is ambiguous. CDR1 is SQVTM and CDR2 is ANQGSEA in the germline V gene. V was shortened by 1 base and J by 3 bases, with 7 bases between the two germline ends. The CDR3 contains 13 residues. The CDR3 DNA reads TGCAGCGTTGAAGGAGGACTTGGAAACACCATATATTTT. Encoded protein: CSVEGGLGNTIYF.

For this clone: A read error may account for a junction end that differs from germline. The V call is TRBV7-7, the J call TRBJ2-5; 11 nucleotides align to TRBD1. Germline V gene data show CDR1 as SSHAT and CDR2 as FNYEAQ (reference sequence). The length of the CDR3 is 16 residues. This CDR3 is CASSHLGTGGKETQYF. CDR3 bases: TGTGCTAGCAGCCACCTGGGGACAGGGGGGAAAGAGACCCAGTACTTC.

The chain combines TRBV5-1 with TRBJ2-3, with TRBD2 matching 8 bases. The length of the CDR3 is 16 residues. Losses at the gene ends were 4 bases for V and 3 bases for J; bases not matched to a gene: 10. CDR1 is SGHRS and CDR2 is YFSETQ in the germline V gene. The CDR3 sequence is CASSLRLASRTDTQYF. The DNA for the CDR3 is TGCGCCAGCAGCCTAAGACTAGCGTCCAGGACAGATACGCAGTATTTT.

The chain combines TRBV28 with TRBJ2-3; 7 bases fit TRBD2. J was trimmed by 4 bases and V by 6 bases; bases with no gene match: 10. There are 15 residues in the CDR3. CDR1 MDHEN and CDR2 SYDVKM come from the germline V gene. CDR3: CASSYQGGGADTQYF. As DNA, the CDR3 is TGTGCCAGCAGCTACCAGGGCGGGGGTGCAGATACGCAGTATTTT.

The chain is built from TRBV28 and TRBJ1-5; 9 nucleotides agree with TRBD1. Germline CDR1 MDHEN, CDR2 SYDVKM. The CDR3 extends over 13 amino acids. V gave up 6 bases and J gave up 6 bases; unmatched junction bases: 3. CDR3 nucleotide sequence: TGTGCCAGCAGGACAGGGGGAACTCAGCCCCAGCATTTT. The encoded protein is CASRTGGTQPQHF. The entire variable domain, with the rest obtained from reference TRBV28 and TRBJ1-5, is as follows: DVKVTQSSRYLVKRTGEKVFLECVQDMDHENMFWYRQDPGLGLRLIYFSYDVKMKEKGDIPEGYSVSREKKERFSLILESASTNQTSMYLCASRTGGTQPQHFGDGTRLSIL.

This clone has just a few counts. V gene TRBV6-1 combines with J gene TRBJ2-7; D perhaps matches TRBD2 (6 bases). From germline, CDR1 is MNHNS and CDR2 SASEGT. The CDR3 covers 14 residues. V was shortened by 2 bases and J by 6 bases, with 14 bases between the two germline ends. The CDR3 nucleotides are TGTGCCAGCAGTGAATACCGCGGGGATTTCGAGCAGTACTTC. Translating gives CASSEYRGDFEQYF.

With regard to this clone: At one end, the junction sequence differs from germline, possibly due to a read error. This sequence joins TRBV7-9 and TRBJ1-2; 7 positions match TRBD1. Looked up from germline, CDR1 is SEHNR and CDR2 is FQNEAQ (reference sequence). The CDR3 length is 15 residues. DNA for the CDR3: TGTTCCAGCAGCTCTGAGGACAGGTCTAACTATGGCTACACCTTC. Its translation is CSSSSEDRSNYGYTF.

There are a few counts of this clone. V and J are TRBV28 and TRBJ2-7, with TRBD2 identical over 9 bases. The CDR3 has 12 residues. The germline V gene encodes CDR1 MDHEN and CDR2 SYDVKM. Trimming removed 8 bases from V and 2 bases from J; junction bases left unmatched: 1. The CDR3 DNA follows: TGTGCCAGCCGACTAGCGGCCTACGAGCAGTACTTC. This codes for CASRLAAYEQYF.

The CDR3 sequence is CASSGNTDTQYF. The DNA for the CDR3 is TGTGCCAGCAGCGGCAACACAGATACGCAGTATTTT. The chain couples TRBV7-2 to TRBJ2-3; unclear D gene. V lost 5 bases, J lost 2 bases, and 5 bases lay in between. This CDR3 is built from 12 residues. Germline CDR1 SGHTA, CDR2 FQGNSA.

The chain recombines TRBV7-2 with TRBJ2-3; possible D gene TRBD1, 5 bases. CDR1 is SGHTA, CDR2 FQGNSA, per germline. The CDR3 sequence is 16 residues long. V dropped 5 bases and J dropped 1 base, with 16 bases sitting between them. The CDR3 loop reads CASSLMLQGGTDTQYF. In DNA form, the CDR3 reads TGTGCCAGCAGCCTCATGCTGCAGGGCGGCACAGATACGCAGTATTTT.

V and J are TRBV5-6 and TRBJ1-2; D gene uncertain. The CDR3 sequence is 12 residues long. Trimming removed 2 bases at V and 5 bases at J, with 7 bases between. Germline CDR1 and CDR2: SGHDT and YYEEEE. The CDR3: CASSFVRYGYTF. CDR3 DNA sequence: TGTGCCAGCAGCTTCGTCCGGTATGGCTACACCTTC.

The V gene is TRBV28, the J gene TRBJ2-1, with D perhaps TRBD2 (5 bases). Trimming left V 3 bases short and J 7 bases short, with 10 bases between. This CDR3 has 13 residues. Germline-derived CDR1 and CDR2 are MDHEN and SYDVKM. The CDR3 nucleotides read TGTGCCAGCAGTTTGGACTTCAGAAATGAGCAGTTCTTC. Translation gives CASSLDFRNEQFF.

J is TRBJ1-4 and V is TRBV28; no clear D gene. The CDR3 loop spans 11 amino acids. CDR1 is MDHEN and CDR2 is SYDVKM in the germline V gene. V lost 10 bases, J lost 8 bases, and 11 bases lay in between. CDR3 region: CAIVRVEKLFF. DNA of the CDR3: TGTGCCATCGTGAGGGTCGAAAAACTGTTTTTT.

This clone appeared a few times. The genes are TRBV6-1 and TRBJ2-3; 8 bases match TRBD2. Germline V gene data show CDR1 as MNHNS and CDR2 as SASEGT. The CDR3 runs 14 residues. V trimming: 4 bases; J trimming: 6 bases; junction bases outside the gene matches: 6. In DNA, the CDR3 is TGTGCCAGCAGTGGGACTAGCCGGGGGGATACGCAGTATTTT. Translating gives CASSGTSRGDTQYF.

V is TRBV15 and J is TRBJ2-7; 8 positions match TRBD2. The germline V gene has CDR1 LNHNV and CDR2 YYDKDF (reference sequence). The CDR3 length is 18 residues. J was trimmed by 3 bases and V by 0 bases; bases with no gene match: 13. CDR3 region: CATSRDLTGGSLYYEQYF. The CDR3 bases are TGTGCCACCAGCAGAGATCTAACGGGAGGGAGCCTCTACTACGAGCAGTACTTC.

This clone showed up just a few times. The chain has TRBV11-1 and TRBJ2-7, with 9 bases that match TRBD2. The germline V gene encodes CDR1 SGHAT and CDR2 FQDESV (reference sequence). CDR3 length: 19 residues. Trimming cost V 5 bases and J 7 bases; bases outside gene matches: 24. CDR3: CASSPGLVAGVSYSGEQYF. The DNA of the CDR3 is TGTGCCAGCAGCCCAGGGTTGGTAGCGGGAGTATCTTACTCGGGAGAGCAGTACTTC. Together with reference TRBV11-1 and TRBJ2-7, the CDR3 gives the full variable domain: EAEVAQSPRYKITEKSQAVAFWCDPISGHATLYWYRQILGQGPELLVQFQDESVVDDSQLPKDRFSAERLKGVDSTLKIQPAELGDSAMYLCASSPGLVAGVSYSGEQYFGPGTRLTVT.

The chain's CDR3 is CAWSATSPPLHF. The CDR3 DNA reads as TGTGCCTGGAGCGCAACATCCCCACCCCTCCACTTT. The V call is TRBV30, the J call TRBJ1-6; D gene uncertain. The V gene's germline CDR1 is GTSNPN and CDR2 SVGIG (reference sequence). This CDR3 region has 12 residues. V lost 3 bases to trimming and J lost 11 bases, with 11 bases between them.

The CDR3 reads CASSRGTGGFQPQHF. The CDR3 coding sequence is TGTGCCAGCAGTAGGGGGACAGGGGGGTTTCAGCCCCAGCATTTT. The gene calls are TRBV28 and TRBJ1-5; TRBD1 aligns across 11 bases. Germline V gives CDR1 MDHEN, CDR2 SYDVKM. CDR3 size: 15 residues. Trimming took 5 bases from V and 6 from J; bases not matched to a gene: 6.

The chain combines TRBV7-3 with TRBJ2-3, with a possible D match to TRBD2 (5 bases). The germline V gene has CDR1 SGHTA and CDR2 FQGTGA. V shed 5 bases and J shed 8 bases, with 14 bases lying between them. The CDR3 is 13 amino acids. The DNA of the CDR3 is TGTGCCAGCAGCATACCAAATAGCGCTACGCAGTATTTT. It translates to CASSIPNSATQYF. Full variable domain (missing parts from reference TRBV7-3 and TRBJ2-3): GAGVSQTPSNKVTEKGKYVELRCDPISGHTALYWYRQSLGQGPEFLIYFQGTGAADDSGLPNDRFFAVRPEGSVSTLKIQRTERGDSAVYLCASSIPNSATQYFGPGTRLTVL.